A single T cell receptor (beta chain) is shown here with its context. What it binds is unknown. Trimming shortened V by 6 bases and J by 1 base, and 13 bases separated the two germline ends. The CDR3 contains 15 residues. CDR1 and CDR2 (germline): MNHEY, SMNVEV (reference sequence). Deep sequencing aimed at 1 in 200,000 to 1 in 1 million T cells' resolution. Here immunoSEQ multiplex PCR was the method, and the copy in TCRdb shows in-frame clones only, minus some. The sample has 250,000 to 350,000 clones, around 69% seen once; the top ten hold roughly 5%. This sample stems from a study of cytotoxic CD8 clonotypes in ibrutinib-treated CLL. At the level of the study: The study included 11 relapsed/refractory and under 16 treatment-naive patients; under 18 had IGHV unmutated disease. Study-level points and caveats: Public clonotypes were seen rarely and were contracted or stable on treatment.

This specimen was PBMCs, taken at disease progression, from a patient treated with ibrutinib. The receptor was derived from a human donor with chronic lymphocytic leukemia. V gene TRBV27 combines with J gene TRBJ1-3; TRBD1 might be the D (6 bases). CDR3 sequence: CASSPGASSGNTIYF. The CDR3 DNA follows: TGTGCCAGCAGCCCGGGGGCTTCGTCTGGAAACACCATATATTTT.